The 27 T cell receptor beta chains below all came from one sample that was sequenced in a study of shared clonotypes between healthy human individuals. The protocol was immunoSEQ multiplex PCR, while the TCRdb copy is restricted to in-frame clones and leaves out a portion. Seen here are about 2.1 million clones, 90% to 95% observed once, and the top ten hold more than 1.5%. Terminally differentiated effector memory CD45RA+ cells were excluded from the naive CD8 cells, which were CD45RO-negative and positively selected for CCR7. Sequencing was carried out using naive CD8+ T cells from PBMCs. These receptors were obtained from a man between 18 and 35 years old in good health. Some clones in this sample may be carry-over from other donors' samples.

As DNA, the CDR3 is TGTGCCAGTAGTGCCGGACAGGGACCCTACGAGCAGTACTTC. Its translation: CASSAGQGPYEQYF. The chain combines TRBV19 with TRBJ2-7; 8 bases align to TRBD1. With 5 bases clipped from V and 2 bases from J, the junction kept 5 bases outside the gene matches. Germline V CDR1 and CDR2: LNHDA, SQIVND (reference sequence). The length of the CDR3 is 14 residues.

The chain has TRBV2 and TRBJ2-3; D might be TRBD2 (6 bases). V lost 3 bases to trimming and J lost 4 bases, with 17 bases between them. This CDR3 has 16 residues. Germline V gene lookup returns CDR1 SNHLY and CDR2 FYNNEI. The CDR3 protein is CASSDYGRTYADTQYF. DNA for the CDR3: TGTGCCAGCAGTGATTACGGGAGAACGTACGCAGATACGCAGTATTTT.

For this clone: Other nucleotide sequences from this sample produce the same CDR3. The genes are TRBV9 and TRBJ2-2, with TRBD2 as a possible D gene (6 bases). Germline V gene lookup returns CDR1 SGDLS and CDR2 YYNGEE. The CDR3 is made up of 13 amino acids. V lost 4 bases, J lost 4 bases, and 8 bases lay in between. The CDR3 loop is CASSPGGTGELFF. The CDR3 DNA follows: TGTGCCAGCAGCCCCGGGGGCACCGGGGAGCTGTTTTTT.

The chain recombines TRBV19 with TRBJ1-5; maybe TRBD1 (6 bases). Germline V gives CDR1 LNHDA, CDR2 SQIVND (reference sequence). Trimming took off 2 bases at V and 2 bases at J, with 10 bases between the two ends. The CDR3 covers 15 residues. In DNA form, the CDR3 reads TGTGCCAGTAGTATATTCAGGGGTGGCAATCAGCCCCAGCATTTT. This encodes CASSIFRGGNQPQHF. The variable domain in full, completed from reference TRBV19 and TRBJ1-5, reads DGGITQSPKYLFRKEGQNVTLSCEQNLNHDAMYWYRQDPGQGLRLIYYSQIVNDFQKGDIAEGYSVSREKKESFPLTVTSAQKNPTAFYLCASSIFRGGNQPQHFGDGTRLSIL.

V is TRBV18 and J is TRBJ2-1, with 11 bases fitting TRBD2. Germline loops: CDR1 KGHSH, CDR2 LQKENI. Losses at the gene ends were 3 bases for V and 5 bases for J; bases not matched to a gene: 9. The CDR3 contains 17 residues. The CDR3 loop is CASSPPPGLAANNEQFF. As DNA, the CDR3 is TGTGCCAGCTCACCCCCCCCGGGACTAGCGGCTAACAATGAGCAGTTCTTC.

V gene TRBV27 combines with J gene TRBJ2-2; TRBD1 aligns across 8 bases. V shed 2 bases and J 0 bases; nucleotides not matched to a gene: 5. This CDR3 contains 17 residues. CDR1 MNHEY and CDR2 SMNVEV come from the germline V gene (reference sequence). The CDR3 DNA is TGTGCCAGCAGTTTACTTTGGACAGGGTCGAACACCGGGGAGCTGTTTTTT. It specifies CASSLLWTGSNTGELFF.

As to this clone: The same CDR3 can be traced to other DNA sequences in this sample. The chain carries TRBV4-1 and TRBJ2-1; 8 bases fit TRBD2. The CDR3 sequence is 16 residues long. CDR1 MGHRA and CDR2 YSYEKL come from the germline V gene. V shed 1 base, J shed 2 bases, and the junction held 4 bases outside the gene matches. The CDR3 loop is CASSQGPGLAYNEQFF. The CDR3 DNA sequence: TGCGCCAGCAGCCAAGGGCCGGGACTAGCCTACAATGAGCAGTTCTTC.

The V call is TRBV19, the J call TRBJ1-5, with D maybe TRBD1 (5 bases). V was trimmed by 5 bases and J by 4 bases, leaving 9 bases between them. There are 13 residues in the CDR3. Germline CDR1 LNHDA, CDR2 SQIVND (reference sequence). This CDR3 reads CASSRSGNQPQHF. The DNA of the CDR3 is TGTGCCAGTAGTCGATCAGGGAATCAGCCCCAGCATTTT.

V usage is TRBV5-7 and J usage is TRBJ2-7, with a tentative D call TRBD2 (6 bases). TRBV5-7 is flagged as an ORF with uncertain function. This CDR3 region has 14 residues. V dropped 0 bases and J dropped 5 bases, with 12 bases sitting between them. The CDR3 here is CASSLDEGGNEQYF. The CDR3 DNA sequence: TGTGCCAGCAGCTTGGATGAGGGAGGCAACGAGCAGTACTTC.

This rearrangement joins TRBV28 to TRBJ1-5; D is perhaps TRBD1 (5 bases). This CDR3 contains 14 residues. CDR1 and CDR2 (germline): MDHEN, SYDVKM. Trimming removed 5 bases from V and 7 bases from J, with 15 bases in between. DNA of the CDR3: TGTGCCAGCAGTCCCTTGGGGGTAGACCAGCCCCAGCATTTT. This encodes CASSPLGVDQPQHF.

The chain joins TRBV7-2 to TRBJ2-1, with 7 bases lining up with TRBD2. The germline gives CDR1 SGHTA, CDR2 FQGNSA. With V trimmed by 2 bases and J by 0 bases, 7 bases remained unmatched. CDR3 length: 17 residues. Here the CDR3 reads CASSLLAGAYSYNEQFF. DNA of the CDR3: TGTGCCAGCAGCTTATTGGCGGGAGCCTACTCCTACAATGAGCAGTTCTTC.

This clone was detected a few times. The gene calls are TRBV6-5 and TRBJ1-2; D may be TRBD1 (6 bases). Germline CDR1 reads MNHEY; CDR2 reads SVGAGI. V was cut by 5 bases and J by 6 bases, with 13 bases left in between. The CDR3 has 13 residues. In nucleotides, the CDR3 is TGTGCCAGCAGTCCCTCGGGGGCCAATGGCTACACCTTC. It encodes CASSPSGANGYTF.

The chain uses TRBV29-1 and TRBJ2-7; D perhaps matches TRBD2 (5 bases). The germline V gene has CDR1 SQVTM and CDR2 ANQGSEA. The V and J ends lost 1 base and 2 bases respectively, with 18 bases between them. The CDR3 length is 16 residues. CDR3 residues: CSVEGSPGTSAYEQYF. As DNA, the CDR3 is TGCAGCGTTGAAGGGAGCCCGGGAACATCAGCCTACGAGCAGTACTTC.

This rearrangement joins TRBV5-4 to TRBJ1-1; no firm D call. Germline V gene data show CDR1 as SGHNT and CDR2 as YYREEE (reference sequence). This CDR3 spans 16 amino acids. With 0 bases removed from V and 4 bases from J, the gap between germline ends came to 16 bases. CDR3 nucleotides: TGTGCCAGCAGCTTGGGGGTTGCAGTGTTTGGCACTGAAGCTTTCTTT. Residues: CASSLGVAVFGTEAFF. The whole variable domain, filled in from reference TRBV5-4 and TRBJ1-1, reads ETGVTQSPTHLIKTRGQQVTLRCSSQSGHNTVSWYQQALGQGPQFIFQYYREEENGRGNFPPRFSGLQFPNYSSELNVNALELDDSALYLCASSLGVAVFGTEAFFGQGTRLTVV.

The J gene is TRBJ2-7, the V gene TRBV7-7; 7 bases map to TRBD2. V lost 5 bases, J lost 1 base, and 8 bases stayed unmatched. The CDR3 runs 15 residues. From germline, CDR1 is SSHAT and CDR2 FNYEAQ (reference sequence). DNA for the CDR3: TGTGCCAGCAGCCACGGCGGGGGTTCGTCCTACGAGCAGTACTTC. Translation gives CASSHGGGSSYEQYF.

The chain carries TRBV4-2 and TRBJ2-4, with 9 positions matching TRBD1. J lost 0 bases, V lost 1 base, and 10 bases had no gene match. This CDR3 spans 19 amino acids. Germline V lookup: CDR1 LGHNA, CDR2 YNFKEQ. In nucleotides, the CDR3 is TGTGCCAGCAGCCAAGGCGCCCCGACAGGGGGTATAGCCAAAAACATTCAGTACTTC. It translates to CASSQGAPTGGIAKNIQYF.

This sequence joins TRBV5-1 and TRBJ2-1; the D is unclear. There are 16 residues in the CDR3. Germline V gene sequence: CDR1 SGHRS, CDR2 YFSETQ. V was cut by 1 base and J by 0 bases, with 11 bases left in between. The CDR3, as DNA: TGCGCCAGCAGCTTGTGGACGGCGAGCTCCTACAATGAGCAGTTCTTC. Protein: CASSLWTASSYNEQFF.

Regarding this clone: One end of the junction does not line up with germline, which may come from a read error. This chain links TRBV7-3 with TRBJ2-2, with D maybe TRBD2 (5 bases). CDR1 is SGHTA and CDR2 is FQGTGA in the germline V gene. The CDR3 loop spans 14 amino acids. The CDR3 DNA is TGTGCCAGCAGCTTAACGGACGAACACCGGGGAGCTGTTTTT. Amino acid sequence: CASSLTDEHRGAVF.

J is TRBJ2-1 and V is TRBV4-3; TRBD2 is a possible D gene (5 bases). The germline V and J ends were trimmed by 0 bases and 4 bases, with 13 bases remaining between them. This CDR3 has 16 amino acids. CDR1 is LGHNA, CDR2 YSLEER, per germline. CDR3 in amino acids: CASSQDRASRYNEQFF. The CDR3 nucleotides are TGCGCCAGCAGCCAAGATAGGGCTAGCAGGTACAATGAGCAGTTCTTC.

This sequence joins TRBV28 and TRBJ2-5, with 15 bases that match TRBD2. Trimming cost V 4 bases and J 5 bases; bases outside gene matches: 5. The germline V gene has CDR1 MDHEN and CDR2 SYDVKM. The length of the CDR3 is 16 residues. CDR3 nucleotides: TGTGCCAGCAGTTCCAGGACTAGCGGGAGGGGGGAGACCCAGTACTTC. Its protein is CASSSRTSGRGETQYF.

This clone appeared a few times. The junction differs from germline at one of its ends, possibly a read error. The genes are TRBV7-9 and TRBJ1-1; D is unresolved. Per germline, CDR1 SEHNR and CDR2 FQNEAQ (reference sequence). The length of the CDR3 is 13 residues. The DNA for the CDR3 is TGCGGGGTGAGGTACTCCATGAACACTGAAGCTTTCTTT. This translates into CGVRYSMNTEAFF.

The V and J genes are TRBV5-1 and TRBJ2-7, with unresolved D. The CDR3 is 13 residues long. The germline CDR1 and CDR2 sequences are SGHRS and YFSETQ. Trimming left V 5 bases short and J 2 bases short, with 11 bases between. The chain's CDR3 is CASRIAEPYEQYF. The CDR3 bases are TGCGCCAGCAGGATCGCAGAACCCTACGAGCAGTACTTC.

V gene TRBV19 combines with J gene TRBJ2-3, with 7 bases that match TRBD1. Unmatched junction bases numbered 9, after V lost 4 bases and J lost 2 bases. The CDR3 is made up of 16 amino acids. Germline V gene data show CDR1 as LNHDA and CDR2 as SQIVND (reference sequence). This CDR3 is CASSTHRDSATDTQYF. The CDR3 DNA reads TGTGCCAGTAGTACCCACCGGGACAGCGCCACAGATACGCAGTATTTT.

The CDR3 loop is CASSVSTGSAYEQYF. The CDR3 region has the DNA TGTGCCAGCAGCGTGTCGACAGGGTCGGCCTACGAGCAGTACTTC. This chain uses TRBV5-6 with TRBJ2-7; 7 bases are shared with TRBD1. The CDR3 runs to 15 residues. CDR1 is SGHDT, CDR2 YYEEEE, per germline. The V and J ends lost 4 bases and 2 bases, in that order; junction bases with no gene match: 9.

The V call is TRBV28, the J call TRBJ1-5; 7 bases map to TRBD1. Germline V gene sequence: CDR1 MDHEN, CDR2 SYDVKM. The CDR3 is made up of 15 amino acids. J was trimmed by 0 bases and V by 5 bases; bases with no gene match: 4. The CDR3, as DNA: TGTGCCAGCAGTCTGGACAGGAATAGCAATCAGCCCCAGCATTTT. Translating it yields CASSLDRNSNQPQHF.

This chain joins TRBV9 and TRBJ1-2; no reliable D call. The V end was cut by 3 bases, the J end by 6 bases, with 12 bases between. Germline V gene lookup returns CDR1 SGDLS and CDR2 YYNGEE. This CDR3 has 13 residues. The CDR3 bases are TGTGCCAGCAGCGGGGCCAGAATGGATGGCTACACCTTC. Translated: CASSGARMDGYTF.

The chain links TRBV7-2 to TRBJ1-5; D remains ambiguous. The CDR3 is 10 residues long. Germline CDR1 reads SGHTA; CDR2 reads FQGNSA. Here the CDR3 reads CPGSNQPQHF. Here the CDR3 DNA reads TGTCCGGGGAGCAATCAGCCCCAGCATTTT.